Below are 7 T cell receptor beta chains sequenced from a single sample in a study of T cell responses to AZD1222 COVID-19 vaccine. The protocol was immunoSEQ multiplex PCR, while the TCRdb copy is restricted to in-frame clones and leaves out a portion. The repertoire holds some 58,000 clones, with approximately 80% as singletons. This sample comprised peripheral blood, obtained 28 days after the second AZD1222 dose. The source of these receptors is an adult who received the AZD1222 COVID-19 vaccine.

The chain has TRBV6-1 and TRBJ1-5; 8 bases agree with TRBD1. V shed 0 bases and J 5 bases; nucleotides not matched to a gene: 6. The CDR3 extends over 16 amino acids. In germline, CDR1 is MNHNS, CDR2 SASEGT. The chain's CDR3 is CASSEATTGGYQPQHF. The CDR3 bases are TGTGCCAGCAGTGAAGCCACTACAGGGGGGTATCAGCCCCAGCATTTT.

The DNA for the CDR3 is TGTGCCACCAGTGATGACCATCAGCCCCAGCATTTT. Translating gives CATSDDHQPQHF. The rearrangement links TRBV24-1 to TRBJ1-5, with D hard to call. With 3 bases removed from V and 5 bases from J, the gap between germline ends came to 4 bases. Germline V gives CDR1 KGHDR, CDR2 SFDVKD. The CDR3 runs 12 residues.

The V call is TRBV3-1 (or the pseudogene TRBV3-2), the J call TRBJ2-5; D not certain. Germline CDR1 reads LGHDT; CDR2 reads YNNKEL (reference sequence). This CDR3 region has 13 residues. V was clipped by 4 bases and J by 1 base, with 7 bases between them. CDR3 in amino acids: CASSLKGQETQYF. Written as DNA, the CDR3 is TGTGCCAGCAGCCTGAAGGGCCAAGAGACCCAGTACTTC.

This chain uses TRBV5-5 with TRBJ2-7; D is ambiguous. The germline gives CDR1 SGHKS, CDR2 YYEKEE (reference sequence). The CDR3 is 13 amino acids. Trimming shortened V by 0 bases and J by 2 bases, and 6 bases separated the two germline ends. CDR3 nucleotides: TGTGCCAGCAGCTTGGACGGCACCTACGAGCAGTACTTC. Translation: CASSLDGTYEQYF.

This clone was found once. The chain has TRBV28 and TRBJ1-3, with 9 bases that match TRBD1. CDR1 is MDHEN and CDR2 is SYDVKM in the germline V gene. The CDR3 covers 17 residues. V lost 5 bases and J lost 6; bases outside the gene matches: 14. The CDR3 coding sequence is TGTGCCAGCAGTGTGCCGGGACAGGGAGTCGGTACAAACACCATATATTTT. Translating gives CASSVPGQGVGTNTIYF.

The gene calls are TRBV6-5 and TRBJ2-3; D gene unclear. The CDR3 spans 15 residues. Trimming pared 0 bases from V and 2 bases from J, leaving 9 bases between. The germline gives CDR1 MNHEY, CDR2 SVGAGI. The CDR3 protein is CASSYSGLPTDTQYF. Here the CDR3 DNA reads TGTGCCAGCAGTTACTCGGGCCTCCCCACAGATACGCAGTATTTT.

The chain carries TRBV7-3 and TRBJ1-1; TRBD1 matches at 8 bases. The junction had 4 bases not matched to a gene; V was cut back by 3 bases and J by 4 bases. Germline lookup yields CDR1 SGHTA and CDR2 FQGTGA. This CDR3 region has 14 residues. The CDR3 loop is CASSFQGAGTEAFF. CDR3 nucleotide sequence: TGTGCCAGCAGCTTCCAGGGGGCAGGCACTGAAGCTTTCTTT.